This passage covers 7 T cell receptor beta chains from one sample sequenced in a study of shared clonotypes between healthy human individuals. Terminally differentiated effector memory CD45RA+ cells were excluded from the naive CD8 cells, which were CD45RO-negative and positively selected for CCR7. Assay: immunoSEQ multiplex PCR; the TCRdb copy retains only in-frame clones and omits some. The sample lists millions of clones; over 85% were seen once. The sample taken for sequencing was naive CD8+ T cells sorted from blood. These receptors originate from a man aged 18 to 30 in good health.

The chain uses TRBV4-3 and TRBJ1-4, with 7 positions matching TRBD1. V trimming: 4 bases; J trimming: 3 bases; junction bases outside the gene matches: 5. Germline CDR1 LGHNA, CDR2 YSLEER. The CDR3 extends over 15 amino acids. CDR3 sequence (DNA): TGCGCCAGCAGCCCCTACAGGGGTCCTAATGAAAAACTGTTTTTT. Encoded protein: CASSPYRGPNEKLFF.

This clone is a singleton in its sample. The genes are TRBV9 and TRBJ2-1; TRBD2 aligns across 9 bases. The CDR3 consists of 15 residues. V was clipped by 3 bases and J by 4 bases; unmatched bases: 5. Germline-derived CDR1 and CDR2 are SGDLS and YYNGEE. The chain's CDR3 is CASSADSGSYNEQFF. Here the CDR3 DNA reads TGTGCCAGCAGCGCCGATAGCGGGAGTTACAATGAGCAGTTCTTC.

The chain links TRBV2 to TRBJ1-2; 10 bases align to TRBD1. The germline gives CDR1 SNHLY, CDR2 FYNNEI. CDR3 length: 14 residues. After removal of 7 bases from V and 3 bases from J, the junction contained 5 bases not matched to a gene. CDR3 coding DNA: TGTGCCAGCAACCCGACAGGGGGCGACTATGGCTACACCTTC. It codes for CASNPTGGDYGYTF.

CDR3 amino acids: CACNRGHTEAFF. As DNA, the CDR3 is TGTGCCTGCAACCGGGGGCACACTGAAGCTTTCTTT. J is TRBJ1-1 and V is TRBV30; D is possibly TRBD1 (6 bases). CDR1 GTSNPN and CDR2 SVGIG come from the germline V gene (reference sequence). CDR3 length: 12 residues. Between the trimmed V and J ends, which lost 6 bases and 3 bases, there was a span of 11 bases.

Concerning this clone itself: Other nucleotide sequences in the sample specify the same CDR3. The genes are TRBV30 and TRBJ2-7; 12 bases fit TRBD2. Germline CDR1 reads GTSNPN; CDR2 reads SVGIG (reference sequence). V lost 5 bases to trimming and J lost 1 base; unmatched junction nucleotides: 0. The CDR3 contains 13 residues. The chain's CDR3 is CAWGLAGSYEQYF. In DNA form, the CDR3 reads TGTGCCTGGGGACTAGCGGGATCCTACGAGCAGTACTTC. Full variable domain (rest looked up from reference TRBV30 and TRBJ2-7): SQTIHQWPATLVQPVGSPLSLECTVEGTSNPNLYWYRQAAGRGLQLLFYSVGIGQISSEVPQNLSASRPQDRQFILSSKKLLLSDSGFYLCAWGLAGSYEQYFGPGTRLTVT.

The chain uses TRBV5-4 and TRBJ2-1, with 10 nucleotides matching TRBD2. CDR1 and CDR2 (germline): SGHNT, YYREEE (reference sequence). This CDR3 comprises 12 residues. V was pared by 5 bases and J by 7 bases, with 0 bases of the junction left unmatched. CDR3 nucleotides: TGTGCCAGCAGGACTAGCGGGAATGAGCAGTTCTTC. Translating gives CASRTSGNEQFF.

Concerning this clone: This same CDR3 is encoded by further DNA sequences in the sample. The chain joins TRBV7-9 to TRBJ2-3; TRBD1 matches at 8 bases. This CDR3 contains 15 residues. V shed 1 base, J shed 3 bases, and the junction held 3 bases outside the gene matches. Looked up from germline, CDR1 is SEHNR and CDR2 is FQNEAQ (reference sequence). CDR3 nucleotide sequence: TGTGCCAGCAGCTTAGTTGGGACAGGAACAGATACGCAGTATTTT. Protein product: CASSLVGTGTDTQYF.